The clone carrying this TCR beta chain was seen a handful of times. The antigen remains unidentified. This table comes from immunoSEQ multiplex PCR, and its TCRdb copy is limited to in-frame clones, with some not included. The data show about 110,000 clones, with approximately 90% seen just once and more than 6.5% held by the top ten. The source of the sample is a study of T cell responses to AZD1222 COVID-19 vaccine. The overall study: Analysis merged second doses at about 4 or about 12 weeks. Overall study findings and caveats: CD4 TCRs associated with vaccination spanned spike, dominating at 160-218 and 743-854.

The TCR originated in an adult in good health. Source: peripheral blood, taken on day 0 of AZD1222 vaccination.

The CDR3, as DNA: TGTGCCAGCTACAACCGGGCCACAGATACGCAGTATTTT. Protein: CASYNRATDTQYF. The V gene is TRBV19, the J gene TRBJ2-3, with unresolved D. This CDR3 is built from 13 residues. V lost 9 bases to trimming and J lost 2 bases, with 12 bases between them. Germline V gives CDR1 LNHDA, CDR2 SQIVND (reference sequence).